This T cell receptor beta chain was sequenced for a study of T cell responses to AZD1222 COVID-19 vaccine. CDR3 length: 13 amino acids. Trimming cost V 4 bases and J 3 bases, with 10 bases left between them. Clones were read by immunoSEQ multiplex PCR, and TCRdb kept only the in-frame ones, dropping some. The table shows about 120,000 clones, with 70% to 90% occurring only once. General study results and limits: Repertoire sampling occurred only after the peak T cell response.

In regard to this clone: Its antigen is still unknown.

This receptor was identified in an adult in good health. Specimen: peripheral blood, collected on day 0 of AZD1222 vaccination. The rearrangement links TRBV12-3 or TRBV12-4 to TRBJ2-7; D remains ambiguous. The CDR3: CASSSLPNYEQYF. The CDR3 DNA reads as TGTGCCAGCAGTTCATTACCGAACTACGAGCAGTACTTC.